This TCR beta chain is from a study of blood T cells in healthy people across ages. Study results and caveats: Using unsorted PBMCs precluded a conclusive naive versus antigen-experienced comparison.

This clonotype was found a few times. What it binds is unknown. Germline V gene sequence: CDR1 SQVTM, CDR2 ANQGSEA. The CDR3 is 14 residues long. The ends were cut back, 3 bases at V and 5 bases at J, with 16 bases in the middle. The authors ran a second PCR of about 7 to 12 cycles using a sample-barcoded 5' primer and a J-beta primer mix. TCRdb reanalysed the 5' RACE reads using MiXCR and keeps one entry per CDR3 protein. The table has about 1.8 million distinct CDR3 sequences, around 50% seen once; the top ten hold more than 2%. This sequence was found in a woman in her 40s in good health. Source material: blood. The V gene is TRBV29-1, the J gene TRBJ2-5; perhaps TRBD1 as D (6 bases). The CDR3 region has the DNA TGCAGCGTTGATGCCGGGACAATGAAGGAGACCCAGTACTTC. This encodes CSVDAGTMKETQYF.